This T cell receptor beta chain was retrieved from a study of CD8 T cells in ankylosing spondylitis. General study points: For ankylosing spondylitis blood, a TCR beta motif of seven to nine highly homologous variants appeared characteristic.

Per germline, CDR1 SGHVS and CDR2 FNYEAQ. This CDR3 comprises 14 residues. Trimming shortened V by 2 bases and J by 6 bases, and 11 bases separated the two germline ends. This clonotype was found a few times. What it binds is not known. Library preparation for TCR beta used quantitative 5'-RACE with molecular barcodes. TCRdb analysed the 5' RACE reads with MiXCR anew, one entry per CDR3 protein. This table holds some 290,000 distinct CDR3 sequences, about 20% found once. The sequencing sample was made of blood, either unsorted or a sorted T cell fraction (not recorded which). This TCR came from a male donor with ankylosing spondylitis or in good health (not recorded which). The chain employs TRBV7-6 and TRBJ2-1; D remains unclear. The CDR3 spells CASSLHPRANEQFF. The CDR3 bases are TGTGCCAGCAGCTTACACCCCCGGGCCAATGAGCAGTTCTTC. Together with reference TRBV7-6 and TRBJ2-1, the CDR3 gives the full variable domain: GAGVSQSPRYKVTKRGQDVALRCDPISGHVSLYWYRQALGQGPEFLTYFNYEAQQDKSGLPNDRFSAERPEGSISTLTIQRTEQRDSAMYRCASSLHPRANEQFFGPGTRLTVL.